The 21 T cell receptor beta chains below all came from one sample that was sequenced in a study of blood T cell repertoires in COVID-19. Sequencing used immunoSEQ multiplex PCR; TCRdb keeps in-frame clones, though not all of them. The table shows roughly 200,000 clones, with more than 70% occurring only once. Sequences were obtained from peripheral blood. The receptors here all came from a woman aged 60-75 years with acute or convalescent COVID-19.

The chain is built from TRBV5-1 and TRBJ2-3; possible D gene TRBD2, 6 bases. Trimming pared 5 bases from V and 1 base from J, leaving 8 bases between. This CDR3 comprises 13 residues. Germline V lookup: CDR1 SGHRS, CDR2 YFSETQ. The CDR3 region has the DNA TGCGCCAGCAGTCGCGGGGGCACAGATACGCAGTATTTT. Translating gives CASSRGGTDTQYF.

The J gene is TRBJ1-6, the V gene TRBV11-2; 7 bases align to TRBD1. V trimming: 5 bases; J trimming: 7 bases; junction bases outside the gene matches: 8. The CDR3 has 15 amino acids. Germline V gene sequence: CDR1 SGHAT, CDR2 FQNNGV. CDR3 amino acids: CASSGRQGGNSPLHF. The CDR3 region has the DNA TGTGCCAGCAGCGGCCGACAGGGAGGAAATTCACCCCTCCACTTT.

The chain combines TRBV10-3 with TRBJ2-3; 11 bases line up with TRBD2. The CDR3 sequence is 15 residues long. Trimming removed 3 bases from V and 6 bases from J; junction bases left unmatched: 5. In germline, CDR1 is ENHRY, CDR2 SYGVKD. DNA of the CDR3: TGTGCCATCAGTGACCGGACTAGCGGGTCGGATACGCAGTATTTT. Its protein is CAISDRTSGSDTQYF.

The chain employs TRBV19 and TRBJ2-1; 7 bases are a match to TRBD2. CDR1 is LNHDA, CDR2 SQIVND, per germline (reference sequence). The CDR3 sequence is 16 residues long. The V segment lost 0 bases and the J segment 4 bases; nucleotides outside the gene matches: 6. The CDR3 DNA is TGTGCCAGTAGTATAGATCGGGGAGGGCAGTACAATGAGCAGTTCTTC. Its protein is CASSIDRGGQYNEQFF.

The chain uses TRBV20-1 and TRBJ1-2, with 8 positions matching TRBD1. The CDR3 is made up of 11 amino acids. Germline CDR1 is DFQATT and CDR2 is SNEGSKA (reference sequence). J was trimmed by 8 bases and V by 5 bases; bases with no gene match: 4. CDR3 protein: CSAEGQGGYTF. The CDR3 bases are TGCAGTGCTGAAGGACAGGGCGGCTACACCTTC.

The rearrangement uses TRBV11-2 and TRBJ2-7, with a possible D match to TRBD1 (6 bases). The CDR3 is 15 residues long. Germline V gives CDR1 SGHAT, CDR2 FQNNGV. The ends were cut back, 2 bases at V and 0 bases at J, with 11 bases in the middle. CDR3 sequence (DNA): TGTGCCAGCAGCTTACACAGGGACACCTCCTACGAGCAGTACTTC. Protein sequence: CASSLHRDTSYEQYF.

This chain connects TRBV27 to TRBJ2-1; the D gene is possibly TRBD2 (5 bases). V was trimmed by 3 bases and J by 3 bases, leaving 12 bases between them. Germline V gene sequence: CDR1 MNHEY, CDR2 SMNVEV (reference sequence). This CDR3 region has 15 residues. The CDR3 spells CASSFSQRIYNEQFF. CDR3 coding DNA: TGTGCCAGCAGTTTTTCCCAGCGGATCTACAATGAGCAGTTCTTC.

The rearrangement uses TRBV7-2 and TRBJ1-5; 7 bases align to TRBD1. The CDR3 length is 14 residues. Germline assignment: CDR1 SGHTA and CDR2 FQGNSA. V lost 5 bases to trimming and J lost 5 bases; unmatched junction nucleotides: 6. The CDR3 sequence is CASSARQGDQPQHF. The CDR3 DNA is TGTGCCAGCAGCGCGCGACAGGGCGATCAGCCCCAGCATTTT.

This chain connects TRBV28 to TRBJ1-5, with D possibly matching TRBD1 (6 bases). Per the germline V gene, CDR1 is MDHEN and CDR2 is SYDVKM. Deletions cut 3 bases from V and 4 bases from J, with 10 bases between. The CDR3 sequence is 14 residues long. The CDR3 loop reads CASSLGHPNQPQHF. The CDR3 region has the DNA TGTGCCAGCAGTTTGGGACACCCTAATCAGCCCCAGCATTTT. Variable domain in full (rest from reference TRBV28 and TRBJ1-5): DVKVTQSSRYLVKRTGEKVFLECVQDMDHENMFWYRQDPGLGLRLIYFSYDVKMKEKGDIPEGYSVSREKKERFSLILESASTNQTSMYLCASSLGHPNQPQHFGDGTRLSIL.

The chain has TRBV29-1 and TRBJ1-1; 7 bases agree with TRBD1. This CDR3 has 13 residues. Germline loops: CDR1 SQVTM, CDR2 ANQGSEA. The V and J ends lost 7 bases and 4 bases, in that order; junction bases with no gene match: 9. In DNA, the CDR3 is TGCAGCGGTATGACAGGGACTCTCACTGAAGCTTTCTTT. This gives the protein CSGMTGTLTEAFF. The complete variable domain, with remaining parts taken from reference TRBV29-1 and TRBJ1-1, reads SAVISQKPSRDICQRGTSLTIQCQVDSQVTMMFWYRQQPGQSLTLIATANQGSEATYESGFVIDKFPISRPNLTFSTLTVSNMSPEDSSIYLCSGMTGTLTEAFFGQGTRLTVV.

V and J are TRBV3-1 (or the pseudogene TRBV3-2) and TRBJ1-3; D might be TRBD1 (5 bases). The CDR3 has 15 residues. The V and J ends lost 1 base and 3 bases respectively, with 10 bases between them. Per the germline V gene, CDR1 is LGHDT and CDR2 is YNNKEL (reference sequence). CDR3 coding DNA: TGTGCCAGCAGCCAAGGACTTAGGGGTGGAAACACCATATATTTT. It codes for CASSQGLRGGNTIYF.

The DNA for the CDR3 is TGTGCCATCAGTGATCACGACAGGGGAGGTCGCAATGAGCAGTTCTTC. Protein sequence: CAISDHDRGGRNEQFF. The V and J genes are TRBV10-3 and TRBJ2-1, with 8 bases identical to TRBD1. This CDR3 region has 16 residues. Germline V gene lookup returns CDR1 ENHRY and CDR2 SYGVKD. Trimming took 3 bases from V and 6 from J; bases not matched to a gene: 10.

This chain links TRBV5-1 with TRBJ2-1; 8 bases align to TRBD1. CDR1 is SGHRS and CDR2 is YFSETQ in the germline V gene. V shed 5 bases and J 0 bases; nucleotides not matched to a gene: 7. The CDR3 loop spans 16 amino acids. CDR3 DNA sequence: TGCGCCAGCAGAGGGTCAGGGGGCATCTCCTACAATGAGCAGTTCTTC. Encoded protein: CASRGSGGISYNEQFF.

This chain joins TRBV30 and TRBJ2-5; no clear D. V was pared by 1 base and J by 4 bases, with 7 bases between. CDR3 length: 12 amino acids. Germline V lookup: CDR1 GTSNPN, CDR2 SVGIG (reference sequence). In DNA form, the CDR3 reads TGTGCCTGGAGTGGCAGCGTAGAGACCCAGTACTTC. Amino acids: CAWSGSVETQYF.

The chain uses TRBV11-2 and TRBJ2-1; D uncertain. The germline V and J ends were trimmed by 0 bases and 8 bases, with 11 bases remaining between them. The CDR3 runs to 14 residues. The V gene's germline CDR1 is SGHAT and CDR2 FQNNGV. CDR3 DNA sequence: TGTGCCAGCAGCTTAGAGTGGGCTAACCATGAGCAGTTCTTC. Its protein product is CASSLEWANHEQFF.

V and J are TRBV6-6 and TRBJ1-1; 7 bases are a match to TRBD1. The CDR3 length is 13 residues. Germline V gene sequence: CDR1 MNHNY, CDR2 SVGAGI (reference sequence). J was trimmed by 11 bases and V by 2 bases; bases with no gene match: 8. The CDR3 loop reads CASSYPGQAAAFF. The DNA for the CDR3 is TGTGCCAGCAGTTACCCCGGACAGGCGGCGGCTTTCTTT.

The genes are TRBV11-2 and TRBJ2-7, with TRBD1 identical over 8 bases. V lost 5 bases and J lost 2; bases outside the gene matches: 8. Germline V lookup: CDR1 SGHAT, CDR2 FQNNGV. This CDR3 is 15 amino acids long. The CDR3 nucleotides read TGTGCCAGCAGCCGTGGCCCGGACAGGGCCTACGAGCAGTACTTC. It encodes CASSRGPDRAYEQYF.

This chain links TRBV6-5 with TRBJ1-1, with a tentative D call TRBD1 (5 bases). The CDR3 loop spans 15 amino acids. Germline assignment: CDR1 MNHEY and CDR2 SVGAGI. The V gene lost 2 bases and the J gene lost 4 bases, with 14 bases spanning the gap. This chain's CDR3 is CASSYHGGRGTEAFF. CDR3 bases: TGTGCCAGCAGTTACCACGGGGGAAGGGGCACTGAAGCTTTCTTT.

The gene calls are TRBV10-1 and TRBJ2-1; D is possibly TRBD2 (6 bases). This CDR3 contains 13 residues. Trimming cost V 8 bases and J 11 bases, with 19 bases left between them. Looked up from germline, CDR1 is WNHNN and CDR2 is SYGVQD (reference sequence). The CDR3 spells CASGTGVNSQQFF. The CDR3 DNA sequence: TGCGCCAGCGGGACTGGGGTAAATTCCCAGCAGTTCTTC.

V usage is TRBV9 and J usage is TRBJ1-6; D is undetermined. Germline loops: CDR1 SGDLS, CDR2 YYNGEE. This CDR3 is built from 13 residues. V was cut by 4 bases and J by 11 bases, with 13 bases left in between. CDR3 bases: TGTGCCAGCAGCTTAGGCGGGAAGGCACCCCTCCACTTT. Encoded protein: CASSLGGKAPLHF. The full variable domain, with the rest looked up from reference TRBV9 and TRBJ1-6, is DSGVTQTPKHLITATGQRVTLRCSPRSGDLSVYWYQQSLDQGLQFLIQYYNGEERAKGNILERFSAQQFPDLHSELNLSSLELGDSALYFCASSLGGKAPLHFGNGTRLTVT.

This chain joins TRBV10-3 and TRBJ2-1, with D perhaps TRBD2 (6 bases). CDR3 length: 15 residues. Deletions cut 6 bases from V and 5 bases from J, with 17 bases between. Germline-derived CDR1 and CDR2 are ENHRY and SYGVKD. DNA of the CDR3: TGTGCCATCAGGGGGGGACTCCGGGGAGACAATGAGCAGTTCTTC. Its protein product is CAIRGGLRGDNEQFF.